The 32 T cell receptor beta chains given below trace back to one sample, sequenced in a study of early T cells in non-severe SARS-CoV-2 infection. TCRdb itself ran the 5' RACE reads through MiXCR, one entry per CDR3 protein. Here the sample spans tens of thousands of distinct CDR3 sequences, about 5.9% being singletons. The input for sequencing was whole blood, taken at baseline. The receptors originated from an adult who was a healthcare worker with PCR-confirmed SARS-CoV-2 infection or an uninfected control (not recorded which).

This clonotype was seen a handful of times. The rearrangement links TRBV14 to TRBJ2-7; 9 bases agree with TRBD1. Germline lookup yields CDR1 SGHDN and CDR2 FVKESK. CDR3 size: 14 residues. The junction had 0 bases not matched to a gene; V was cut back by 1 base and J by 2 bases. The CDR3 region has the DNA TGTGCCAGCAGCCAAGGACAGGGGGCCTACGAGCAGTACTTC. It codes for CASSQGQGAYEQYF.

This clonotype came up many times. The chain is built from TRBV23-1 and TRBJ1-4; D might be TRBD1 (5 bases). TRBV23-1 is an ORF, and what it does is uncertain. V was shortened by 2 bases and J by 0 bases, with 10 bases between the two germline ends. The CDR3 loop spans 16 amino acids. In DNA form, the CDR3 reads TGCGCCAGCAGTCAAGAGGGGATGGCAACTAATGAAAAACTGTTTTTT. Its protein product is CASSQEGMATNEKLFF.

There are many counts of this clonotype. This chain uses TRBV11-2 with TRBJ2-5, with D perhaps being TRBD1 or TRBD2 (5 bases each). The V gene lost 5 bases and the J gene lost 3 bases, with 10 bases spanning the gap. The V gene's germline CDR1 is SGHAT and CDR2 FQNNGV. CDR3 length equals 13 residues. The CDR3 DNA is TGTGCCAGCAGCCCGGGACCGAAAGAGACCCAGTACTTC. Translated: CASSPGPKETQYF.

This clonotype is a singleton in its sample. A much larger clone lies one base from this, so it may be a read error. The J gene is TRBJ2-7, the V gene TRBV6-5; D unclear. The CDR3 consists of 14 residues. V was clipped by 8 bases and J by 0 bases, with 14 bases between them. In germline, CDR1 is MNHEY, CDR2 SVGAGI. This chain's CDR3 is CASGSVRVSYEQYF. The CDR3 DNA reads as TGTGCCAGCGGTTCAGTCCGAGTCTCCTACGAGCAGTACTTC.

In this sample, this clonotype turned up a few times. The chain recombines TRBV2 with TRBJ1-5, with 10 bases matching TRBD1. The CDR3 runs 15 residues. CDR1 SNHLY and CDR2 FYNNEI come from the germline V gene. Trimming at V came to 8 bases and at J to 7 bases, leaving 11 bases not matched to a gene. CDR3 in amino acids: CASHGSGQGRQPQHF. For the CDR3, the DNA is TGTGCCAGCCACGGGTCGGGACAGGGGAGGCAGCCCCAGCATTTT. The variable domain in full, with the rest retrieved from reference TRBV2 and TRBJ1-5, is EPEVTQTPSHQVTQMGQEVILRCVPISNHLYFYWYRQILGQKVEFLVSFYNNEISEKSEIFDDQFSVERPDGSNFTLKIRSTKLEDSAMYFCASHGSGQGRQPQHFGDGTRLSIL.

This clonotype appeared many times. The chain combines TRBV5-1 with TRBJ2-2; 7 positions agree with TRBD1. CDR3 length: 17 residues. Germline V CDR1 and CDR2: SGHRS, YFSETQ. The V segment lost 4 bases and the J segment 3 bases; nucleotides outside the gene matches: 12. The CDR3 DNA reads TGCGCCAGCAGCGCACCACAGGGGAAGGTAGACACCGGGGAGCTGTTTTTT. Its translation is CASSAPQGKVDTGELFF. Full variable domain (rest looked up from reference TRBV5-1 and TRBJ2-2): KAGVTQTPRYLIKTRGQQVTLSCSPISGHRSVSWYQQTPGQGLQFLFEYFSETQRNKGNFPGRFSGRQFSNSRSEMNVSTLELGDSALYLCASSAPQGKVDTGELFFGEGSRLTVL.

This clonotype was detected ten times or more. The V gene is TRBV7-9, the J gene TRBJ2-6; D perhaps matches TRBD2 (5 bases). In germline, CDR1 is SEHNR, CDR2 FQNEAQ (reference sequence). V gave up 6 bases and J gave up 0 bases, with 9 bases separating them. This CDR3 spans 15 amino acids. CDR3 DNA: TGTGCCAGCAGTTACCGGGACTCTGGGGCCAACGTCCTGACTTTC. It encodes CASSYRDSGANVLTF.

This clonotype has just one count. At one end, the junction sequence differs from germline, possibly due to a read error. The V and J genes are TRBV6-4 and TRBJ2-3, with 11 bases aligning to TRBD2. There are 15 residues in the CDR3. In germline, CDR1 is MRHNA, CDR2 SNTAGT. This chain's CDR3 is CASSDSTSGADMQYF. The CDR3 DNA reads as TGTGCCAGCAGTGACTCGACTAGCGGGGCAGATATGCAGTATTTT.

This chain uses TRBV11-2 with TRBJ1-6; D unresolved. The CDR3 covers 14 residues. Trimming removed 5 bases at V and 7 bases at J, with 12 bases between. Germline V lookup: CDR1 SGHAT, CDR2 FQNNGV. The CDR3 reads CASSLTALNSPLHF. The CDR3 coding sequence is TGTGCCAGCAGCCTTACCGCCTTGAATTCACCCCTCCACTTT.

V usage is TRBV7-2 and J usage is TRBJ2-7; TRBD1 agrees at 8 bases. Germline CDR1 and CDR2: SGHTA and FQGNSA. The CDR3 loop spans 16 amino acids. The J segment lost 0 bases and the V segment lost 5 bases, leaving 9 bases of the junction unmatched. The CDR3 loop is CASSGRTGYSSYEQYF. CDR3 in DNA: TGTGCCAGCAGCGGACGGACAGGGTATAGCTCCTACGAGCAGTACTTC.

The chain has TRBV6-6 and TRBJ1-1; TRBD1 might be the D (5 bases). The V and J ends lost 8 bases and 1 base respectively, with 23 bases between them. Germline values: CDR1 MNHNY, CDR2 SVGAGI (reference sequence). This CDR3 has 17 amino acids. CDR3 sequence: CASLRGARGNKNTEAFF. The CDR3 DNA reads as TGTGCCAGCCTAAGGGGAGCCAGAGGGAATAAGAACACTGAAGCTTTCTTT.

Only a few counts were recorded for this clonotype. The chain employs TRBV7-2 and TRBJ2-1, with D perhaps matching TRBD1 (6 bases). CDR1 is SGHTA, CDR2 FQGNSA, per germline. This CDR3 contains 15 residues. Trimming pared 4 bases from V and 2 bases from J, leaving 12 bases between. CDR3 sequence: CASSSNRVAYNEQFF. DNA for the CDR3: TGTGCCAGCAGCTCAAACAGGGTCGCCTACAATGAGCAGTTCTTC.

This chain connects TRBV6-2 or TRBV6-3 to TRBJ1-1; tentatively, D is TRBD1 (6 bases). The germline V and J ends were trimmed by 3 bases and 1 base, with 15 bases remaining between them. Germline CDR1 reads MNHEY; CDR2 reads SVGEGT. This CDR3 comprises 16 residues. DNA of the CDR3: TGTGCCAGCAGTTATAGGGGGGGCAGATGGAACACTGAAGCTTTCTTT. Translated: CASSYRGGRWNTEAFF.

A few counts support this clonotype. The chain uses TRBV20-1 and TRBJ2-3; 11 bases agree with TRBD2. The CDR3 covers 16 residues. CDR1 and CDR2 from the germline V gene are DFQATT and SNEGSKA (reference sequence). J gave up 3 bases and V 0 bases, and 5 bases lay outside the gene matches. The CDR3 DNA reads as TGCAGTGCTAGAGATGTGACTAGCGGGGAGACAGATACGCAGTATTTT. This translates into CSARDVTSGETDTQYF.

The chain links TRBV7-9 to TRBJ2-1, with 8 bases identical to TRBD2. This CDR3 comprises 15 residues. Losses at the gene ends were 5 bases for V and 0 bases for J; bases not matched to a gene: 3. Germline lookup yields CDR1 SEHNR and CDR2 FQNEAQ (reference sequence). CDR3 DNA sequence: TGTGCCAGCAGCCAGCGGGGGAGCTCCTACAATGAGCAGTTCTTC. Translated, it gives CASSQRGSSYNEQFF.

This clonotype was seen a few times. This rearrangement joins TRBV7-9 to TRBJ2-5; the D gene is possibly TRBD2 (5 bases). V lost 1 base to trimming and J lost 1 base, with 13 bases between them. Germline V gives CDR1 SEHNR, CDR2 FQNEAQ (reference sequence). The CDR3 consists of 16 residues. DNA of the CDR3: TGTGCCAGCAGCTTAGATTTGGCTAGCAGCCAAGAGACCCAGTACTTC. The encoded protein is CASSLDLASSQETQYF.

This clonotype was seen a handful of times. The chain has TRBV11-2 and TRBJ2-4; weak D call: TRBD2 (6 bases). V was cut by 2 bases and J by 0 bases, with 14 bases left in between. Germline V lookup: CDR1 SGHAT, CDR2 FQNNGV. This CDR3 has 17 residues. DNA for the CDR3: TGTGCCAGCAGCTTAAGGAGGGGCCTTAAAGCCAAAAACATTCAGTACTTC. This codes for CASSLRRGLKAKNIQYF. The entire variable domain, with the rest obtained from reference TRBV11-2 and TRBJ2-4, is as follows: EAGVAQSPRYKIIEKRQSVAFWCNPISGHATLYWYQQILGQGPKLLIQFQNNGVVDDSQLPKDRFSAERLKGVDSTLKIQPAKLEDSAVYLCASSLRRGLKAKNIQYFGAGTRLSVL.

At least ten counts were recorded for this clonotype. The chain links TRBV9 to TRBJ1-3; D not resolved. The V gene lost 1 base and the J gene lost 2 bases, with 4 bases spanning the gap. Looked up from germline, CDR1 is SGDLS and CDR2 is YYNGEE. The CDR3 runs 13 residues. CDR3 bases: TGTGCCAGCAGCGTAATTCCTGGAAACACCATATATTTT. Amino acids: CASSVIPGNTIYF.

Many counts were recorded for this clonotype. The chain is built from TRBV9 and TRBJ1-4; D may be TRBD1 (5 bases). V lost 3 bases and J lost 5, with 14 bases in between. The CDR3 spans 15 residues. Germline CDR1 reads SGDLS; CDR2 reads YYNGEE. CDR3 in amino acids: CASSAQGWSNEKLFF. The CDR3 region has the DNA TGTGCCAGCAGCGCGCAGGGATGGTCAAATGAAAAACTGTTTTTT.

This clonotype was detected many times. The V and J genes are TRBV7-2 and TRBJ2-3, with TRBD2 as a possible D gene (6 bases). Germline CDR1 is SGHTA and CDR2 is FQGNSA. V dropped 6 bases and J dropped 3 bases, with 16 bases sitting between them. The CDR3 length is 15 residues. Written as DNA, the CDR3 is TGTGCCAGCAGTTATGGCGGGGAAGTTACAGATACGCAGTATTTT. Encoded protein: CASSYGGEVTDTQYF.

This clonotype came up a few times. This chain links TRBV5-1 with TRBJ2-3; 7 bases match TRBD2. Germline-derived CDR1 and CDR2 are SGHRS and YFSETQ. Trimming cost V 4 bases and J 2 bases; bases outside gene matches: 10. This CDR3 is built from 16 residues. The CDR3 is CASSRPAGPDTDTQYF. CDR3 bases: TGCGCCAGCAGCAGACCAGCGGGGCCAGACACAGATACGCAGTATTTT.

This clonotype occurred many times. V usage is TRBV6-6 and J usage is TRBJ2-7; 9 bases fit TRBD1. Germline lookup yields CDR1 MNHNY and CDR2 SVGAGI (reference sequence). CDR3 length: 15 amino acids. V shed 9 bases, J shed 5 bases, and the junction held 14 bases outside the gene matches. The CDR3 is CASTEPGQGVNEQYF. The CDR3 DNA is TGTGCCAGTACGGAACCGGGACAGGGAGTCAACGAGCAGTACTTC.

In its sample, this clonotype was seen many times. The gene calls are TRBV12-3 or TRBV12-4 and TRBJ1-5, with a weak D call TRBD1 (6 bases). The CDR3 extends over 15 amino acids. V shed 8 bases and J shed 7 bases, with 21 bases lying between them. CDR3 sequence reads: CASRLSTGLSQPQHF. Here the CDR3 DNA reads TGTGCCAGCCGCTTAAGTACAGGGCTTAGCCAGCCCCAGCATTTT.

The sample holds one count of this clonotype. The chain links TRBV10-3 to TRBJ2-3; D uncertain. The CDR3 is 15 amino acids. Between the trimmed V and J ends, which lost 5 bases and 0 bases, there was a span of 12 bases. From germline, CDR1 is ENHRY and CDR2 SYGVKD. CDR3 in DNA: TGTGCCATCAGTCCCCGGACCACTAGCACAGATACGCAGTATTTT. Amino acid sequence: CAISPRTTSTDTQYF.

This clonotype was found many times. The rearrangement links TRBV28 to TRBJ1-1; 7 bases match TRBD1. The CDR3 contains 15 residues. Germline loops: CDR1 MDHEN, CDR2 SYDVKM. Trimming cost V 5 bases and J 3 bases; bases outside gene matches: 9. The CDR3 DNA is TGTGCCAGCAGTGCCCGACAGGGTTGGTACACTGAAGCTTTCTTT. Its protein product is CASSARQGWYTEAFF.

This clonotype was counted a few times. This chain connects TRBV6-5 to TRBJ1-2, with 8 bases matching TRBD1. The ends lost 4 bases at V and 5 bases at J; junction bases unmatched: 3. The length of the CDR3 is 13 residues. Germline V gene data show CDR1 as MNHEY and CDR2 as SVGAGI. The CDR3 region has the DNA TGTGCCAGCAGTTCGACAGGGGCGTATGGCTACACCTTC. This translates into CASSSTGAYGYTF.

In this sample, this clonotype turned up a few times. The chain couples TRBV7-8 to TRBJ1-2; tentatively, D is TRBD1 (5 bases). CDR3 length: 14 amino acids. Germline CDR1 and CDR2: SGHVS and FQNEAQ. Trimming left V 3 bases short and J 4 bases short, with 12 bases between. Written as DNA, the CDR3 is TGTGCCAGCAGCTTGGGACTTACCCTCTATGGCTACACCTTC. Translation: CASSLGLTLYGYTF.

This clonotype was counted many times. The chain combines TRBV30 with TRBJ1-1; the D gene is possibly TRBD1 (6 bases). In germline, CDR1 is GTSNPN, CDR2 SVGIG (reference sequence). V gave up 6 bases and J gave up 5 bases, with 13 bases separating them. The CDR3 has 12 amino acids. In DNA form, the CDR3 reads TGTGCCTGCTCGCCAGGGGCAACTGAAGCTTTCTTT. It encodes CACSPGATEAFF.

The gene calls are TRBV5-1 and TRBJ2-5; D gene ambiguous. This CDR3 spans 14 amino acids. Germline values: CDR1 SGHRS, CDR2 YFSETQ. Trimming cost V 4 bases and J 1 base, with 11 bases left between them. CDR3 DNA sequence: TGCGCCAGCAGCACGGACGGTTCCCAAGAGACCCAGTACTTC. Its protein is CASSTDGSQETQYF.

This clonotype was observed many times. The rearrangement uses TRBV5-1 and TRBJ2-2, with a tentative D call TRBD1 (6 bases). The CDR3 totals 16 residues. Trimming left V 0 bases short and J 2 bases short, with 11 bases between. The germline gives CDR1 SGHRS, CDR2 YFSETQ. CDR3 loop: CASSLGDTGNTGELFF. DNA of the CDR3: TGCGCCAGCAGCTTGGGGGACACGGGTAACACCGGGGAGCTGTTTTTT.

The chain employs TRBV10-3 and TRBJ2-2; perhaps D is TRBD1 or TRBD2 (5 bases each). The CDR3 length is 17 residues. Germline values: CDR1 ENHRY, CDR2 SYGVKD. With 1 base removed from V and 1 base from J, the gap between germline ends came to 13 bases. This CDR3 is CAISEFQGGGNTGELFF. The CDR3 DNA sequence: TGTGCCATCAGTGAGTTCCAGGGCGGAGGGAACACCGGGGAGCTGTTTTTT.

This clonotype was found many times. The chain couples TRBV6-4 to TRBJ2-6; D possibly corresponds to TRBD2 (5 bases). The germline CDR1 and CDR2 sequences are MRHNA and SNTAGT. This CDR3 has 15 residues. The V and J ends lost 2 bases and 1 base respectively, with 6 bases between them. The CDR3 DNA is TGTGCCAGCAGTGACACGGGGTCTGGGGCCAACGTCCTGACTTTC. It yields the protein CASSDTGSGANVLTF.